The next 17 T cell receptor beta chains were all read from a single sample in a study of T cell responses to AZD1222 COVID-19 vaccine. The assay was immunoSEQ multiplex PCR, and TCRdb's table has in-frame clones only and misses some. The top ten hold 4.5% to 6% of the sample, which has more than 95,000 clones, over 75% seen once. Sequenced material: peripheral blood, taken on day 0 of AZD1222 vaccination. Receptors originate from an adult in good health.

This clone was seen only once. The chain is built from TRBV4-3 and TRBJ2-1, with 10 nucleotides matching TRBD2. J lost 0 bases, V lost 2 bases, and 1 base had no gene match. The germline gives CDR1 LGHNA, CDR2 YSLEER. The CDR3 is made up of 16 amino acids. The CDR3 reads CASSQLAGVSYNEQFF. In DNA, the CDR3 is TGCGCCAGCAGCCAACTAGCGGGGGTCTCCTACAATGAGCAGTTCTTC.

This rearrangement joins TRBV5-4 to TRBJ1-2, with D perhaps matching TRBD1 (6 bases). Between the trimmed V and J ends, which lost 7 bases and 3 bases, there was a span of 10 bases. Per the germline V gene, CDR1 is SGHNT and CDR2 is YYREEE (reference sequence). The CDR3 spans 12 residues. CDR3: CASHRDHYGYTF. The CDR3 bases are TGTGCCAGCCACAGGGACCACTATGGCTACACCTTC.

The chain joins TRBV12-3 or TRBV12-4 to TRBJ1-2; D possibly corresponds to TRBD1 (6 bases). Trimming shortened V by 6 bases and J by 8 bases, and 13 bases separated the two germline ends. This CDR3 region has 12 residues. This CDR3 reads CASSQTGTGYTF. Written as DNA, the CDR3 is TGTGCCAGCAGCCAGACAGGAACCGGCTACACCTTC.

The V gene is TRBV29-1, the J gene TRBJ2-7; TRBD2 matches 7 bases. J gave up 2 bases and V 7 bases, and 8 bases lay outside the gene matches. This CDR3 is 13 amino acids long. CDR1 and CDR2 from the germline V gene are SQVTM and ANQGSEA. The CDR3 region has the DNA TGCAGCGCGCGGGAGCCTGGGACCTACGAGCAGTACTTC. Amino acid sequence: CSAREPGTYEQYF.

The chain is built from TRBV27 and TRBJ1-1; D may be TRBD1 (6 bases). The V gene lost 5 bases and the J gene lost 6 bases, with 19 bases spanning the gap. The CDR3 loop spans 15 amino acids. Germline lookup yields CDR1 MNHEY and CDR2 SMNVEV (reference sequence). The CDR3 DNA follows: TGTGCCAGCAGTGCCAACGCCGACAGGCGGGCTGAAGCTTTCTTT. As protein: CASSANADRRAEAFF.

V is TRBV7-8 and J is TRBJ2-2, with D possibly being TRBD1 or TRBD2 (5 bases each). Deletions cut 8 bases from V and 5 bases from J, with 18 bases between. The CDR3 length is 15 residues. Germline assignment: CDR1 SGHVS and CDR2 FQNEAQ. CDR3 region: CASFPWGSETGELFF. The CDR3 DNA follows: TGTGCCAGCTTCCCGTGGGGGAGTGAGACCGGGGAGCTGTTTTTT. Supplemented by reference TRBV7-8 and TRBJ2-2, the full variable domain reads GAGVSQSPRYKVAKRGQDVALRCDPISGHVSLFWYQQALGQGPEFLTYFQNEAQLDKSGLPSDRFFAERPEGSVSTLKIQRTQQEDSAVYLCASFPWGSETGELFFGEGSRLTVL.

The genes are TRBV6-5 and TRBJ1-5; no definite D call. Germline loops: CDR1 MNHEY, CDR2 SVGAGI. This CDR3 has 14 residues. V lost 0 bases and J 7 bases, leaving 10 bases between the germline ends. In DNA, the CDR3 is TGTGCCAGCAGTTACTCGAATGTAGGCCAGCCCCAGCATTTT. Translating it yields CASSYSNVGQPQHF.

CDR3 bases: TGTGCCAGCAGTTTGGGGGGGCCCTACGAGCAGTACTTC. Encoded protein: CASSLGGPYEQYF. J is TRBJ2-7 and V is TRBV28; D possibly corresponds to TRBD2 (7 bases). The CDR3 spans 13 residues. With 3 bases removed from V and 2 bases from J, the gap between germline ends came to 8 bases. Germline V gene lookup returns CDR1 MDHEN and CDR2 SYDVKM.

The chain couples TRBV2 to TRBJ1-2, with 7 bases lining up with TRBD1. The CDR3 runs 12 residues. CDR1 SNHLY and CDR2 FYNNEI come from the germline V gene. Trimming removed 8 bases from V and 6 bases from J; junction bases left unmatched: 6. CDR3 in DNA: TGTGCCAGCCCGGACAGGAGAGATGGCTACACCTTC. The encoded protein is CASPDRRDGYTF. Full variable domain (remainder filled in from reference TRBV2 and TRBJ1-2): EPEVTQTPSHQVTQMGQEVILRCVPISNHLYFYWYRQILGQKVEFLVSFYNNEISEKSEIFDDQFSVERPDGSNFTLKIRSTKLEDSAMYFCASPDRRDGYTFGSGTRLTVV.

The J gene is TRBJ2-3, the V gene TRBV6-8; 8 bases are a match to TRBD1. This CDR3 is 17 amino acids long. V gave up 5 bases and J gave up 2 bases; unmatched junction bases: 12. Germline V gene lookup returns CDR1 MNHGY and CDR2 SAAAGT. Here the CDR3 DNA reads TGTGCCAGCAGTCCCATCCCGGACAGGGCATTCACAGATACGCAGTATTTT. It translates to CASSPIPDRAFTDTQYF.

The chain is built from TRBV6-7 and TRBJ2-1; a weak D match, TRBD2 (5 bases). TRBV6-7 is labeled an ORF, and its function is uncertain. There are 14 residues in the CDR3. Deletions cut 8 bases from V and 8 bases from J, with 19 bases between. The CDR3 bases are TGTGCCAGCCCGAGGAGCGGCGCCCTCGATGAGCAGTTCTTC. This sequence encodes CASPRSGALDEQFF.

The chain combines TRBV18 with TRBJ2-3, with D unclear. V was trimmed by 3 bases and J by 6 bases, leaving 19 bases between them. This CDR3 is built from 16 residues. CDR1 and CDR2 from the germline V gene are KGHSH and LQKENI. This chain's CDR3 is CASSPVGPGPRDTQYF. The CDR3 region has the DNA TGTGCCAGCTCACCCGTTGGACCAGGCCCACGGGATACGCAGTATTTT.

The chain has TRBV5-6 and TRBJ1-1; D is undetermined. The length of the CDR3 is 11 residues. Between the trimmed V and J ends, which lost 6 bases and 6 bases, there was a span of 9 bases. The germline gives CDR1 SGHDT, CDR2 YYEEEE. This CDR3 reads CASKLRAEAFF. The CDR3 DNA follows: TGTGCCAGCAAGCTGAGGGCTGAAGCTTTCTTT.

V is TRBV7-8 and J is TRBJ1-2, with D perhaps matching TRBD1 (5 bases). V gave up 0 bases and J gave up 2 bases, with 16 bases separating them. The CDR3 covers 17 residues. Germline lookup yields CDR1 SGHVS and CDR2 FQNEAQ. CDR3 nucleotides: TGTGCCAGCAGCTTAGCTGTGGCGGCAGGGTGGAACTATGGCTACACCTTC. As protein: CASSLAVAAGWNYGYTF.

The CDR3 loop is CASSSGTGPTGELFF. In DNA, the CDR3 is TGCGCCAGCAGCTCCGGGACAGGTCCGACCGGGGAGCTGTTTTTT. This chain uses TRBV5-1 with TRBJ2-2; 8 bases map to TRBD1. The length of the CDR3 is 15 residues. The V and J ends lost 3 bases and 5 bases, in that order; junction bases with no gene match: 6. Germline CDR1 is SGHRS and CDR2 is YFSETQ. Complete variable domain (other parts from reference TRBV5-1 and TRBJ2-2): KAGVTQTPRYLIKTRGQQVTLSCSPISGHRSVSWYQQTPGQGLQFLFEYFSETQRNKGNFPGRFSGRQFSNSRSEMNVSTLELGDSALYLCASSSGTGPTGELFFGEGSRLTVL.

The chain carries TRBV6-2 or TRBV6-3 and TRBJ1-5; a possible D gene is TRBD1 (6 bases). This CDR3 comprises 16 residues. In germline, CDR1 is MNHEY, CDR2 SVGEGT. Deletions cut 0 bases from V and 3 bases from J, with 12 bases between. CDR3 bases: TGTGCCAGCAGTTACTCGCAGGGGTCGAACAATCAGCCCCAGCATTTT. Translating it yields CASSYSQGSNNQPQHF.

The chain employs TRBV30 and TRBJ1-2; no reliable D call. CDR1 and CDR2 from the germline V gene are GTSNPN and SVGIG (reference sequence). Trimming shortened V by 0 bases and J by 3 bases, and 8 bases separated the two germline ends. The CDR3 is 13 residues long. CDR3 sequence (DNA): TGTGCCTGGAGTGTAGAGGCAGACTATGGCTACACCTTC. This sequence encodes CAWSVEADYGYTF.